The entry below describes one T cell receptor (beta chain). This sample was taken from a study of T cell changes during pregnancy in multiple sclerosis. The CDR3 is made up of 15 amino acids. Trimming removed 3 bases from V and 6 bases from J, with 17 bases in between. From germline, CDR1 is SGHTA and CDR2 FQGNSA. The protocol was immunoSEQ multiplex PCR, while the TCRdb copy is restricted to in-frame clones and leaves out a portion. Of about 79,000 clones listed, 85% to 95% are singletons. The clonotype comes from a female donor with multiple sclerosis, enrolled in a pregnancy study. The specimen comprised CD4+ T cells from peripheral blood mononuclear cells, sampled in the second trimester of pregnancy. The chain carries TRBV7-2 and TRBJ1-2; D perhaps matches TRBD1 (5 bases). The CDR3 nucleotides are TGTGCCAGCAGCTTCCCCTGGGGGGTTGGGGATGGCTACACCTTC. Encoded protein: CASSFPWGVGDGYTF.